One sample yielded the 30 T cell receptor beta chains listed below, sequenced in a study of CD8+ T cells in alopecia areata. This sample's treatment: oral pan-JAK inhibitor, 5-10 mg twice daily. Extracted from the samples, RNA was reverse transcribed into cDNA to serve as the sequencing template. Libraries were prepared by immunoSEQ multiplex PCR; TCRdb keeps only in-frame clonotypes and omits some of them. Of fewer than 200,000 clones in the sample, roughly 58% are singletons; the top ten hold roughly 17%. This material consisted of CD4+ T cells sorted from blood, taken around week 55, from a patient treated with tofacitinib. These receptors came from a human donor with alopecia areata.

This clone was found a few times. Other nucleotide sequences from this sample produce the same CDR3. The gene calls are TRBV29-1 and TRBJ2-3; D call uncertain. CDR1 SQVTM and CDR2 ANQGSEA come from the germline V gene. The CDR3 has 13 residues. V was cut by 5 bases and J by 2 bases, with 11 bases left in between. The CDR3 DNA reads TGCAGCGTTCGTGGCCAACTCACAGATACGCAGTATTTT. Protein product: CSVRGQLTDTQYF.

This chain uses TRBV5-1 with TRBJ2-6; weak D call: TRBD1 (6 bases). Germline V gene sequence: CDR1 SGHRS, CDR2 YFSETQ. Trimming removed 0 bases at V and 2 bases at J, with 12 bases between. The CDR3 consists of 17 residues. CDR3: CASSLVPQGTGANVLTF. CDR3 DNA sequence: TGCGCCAGCAGCTTGGTACCACAGGGTACTGGGGCCAACGTCCTGACTTTC.

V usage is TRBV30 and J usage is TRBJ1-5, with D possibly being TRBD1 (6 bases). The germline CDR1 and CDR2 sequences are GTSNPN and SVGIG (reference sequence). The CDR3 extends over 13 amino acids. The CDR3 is CAVEGDSNQPQHF. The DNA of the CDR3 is TGTGCTGTCGAGGGGGATAGCAATCAGCCCCAGCATTTT.

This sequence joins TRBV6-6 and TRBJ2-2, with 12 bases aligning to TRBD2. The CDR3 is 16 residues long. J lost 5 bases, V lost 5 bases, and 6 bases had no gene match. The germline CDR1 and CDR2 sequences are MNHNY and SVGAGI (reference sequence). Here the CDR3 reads CASSRGLAGKTGELFF. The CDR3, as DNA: TGTGCCAGCAGTCGCGGACTAGCGGGGAAAACCGGGGAGCTGTTTTTT.

In nucleotides, the CDR3 is TGCAGCGTTGAAGACCCTCCGAGGGGGGCAAGGGGCTACACCTTC. Its translation: CSVEDPPRGARGYTF. The chain employs TRBV29-1 and TRBJ1-2, with a weak D call TRBD1 (6 bases). The CDR3 length is 15 residues. Germline assignment: CDR1 SQVTM and CDR2 ANQGSEA. The V and J ends lost 0 bases and 8 bases respectively, with 19 bases between them.

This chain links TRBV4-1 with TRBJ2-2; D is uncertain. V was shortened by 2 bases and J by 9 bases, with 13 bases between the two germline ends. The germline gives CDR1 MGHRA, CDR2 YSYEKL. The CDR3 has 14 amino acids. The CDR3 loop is CASSQPRQVRELFF. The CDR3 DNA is TGCGCCAGCAGCCAACCACGCCAAGTCCGGGAGCTGTTTTTT.

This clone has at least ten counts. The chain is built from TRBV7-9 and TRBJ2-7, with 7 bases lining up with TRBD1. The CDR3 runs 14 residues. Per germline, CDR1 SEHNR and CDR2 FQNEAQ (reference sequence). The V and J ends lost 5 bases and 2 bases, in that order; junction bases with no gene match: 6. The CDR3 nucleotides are TGTGCCAGCAGCCCGGACAGGTTTACCTACGAGCAGTACTTC. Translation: CASSPDRFTYEQYF.

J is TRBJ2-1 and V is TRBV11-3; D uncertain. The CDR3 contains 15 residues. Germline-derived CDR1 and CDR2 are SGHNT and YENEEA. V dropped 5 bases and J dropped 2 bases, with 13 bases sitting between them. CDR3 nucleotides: TGTGCCAGCAGCCAGAGTGGGCAGCCCTACAATGAGCAGTTCTTC. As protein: CASSQSGQPYNEQFF.

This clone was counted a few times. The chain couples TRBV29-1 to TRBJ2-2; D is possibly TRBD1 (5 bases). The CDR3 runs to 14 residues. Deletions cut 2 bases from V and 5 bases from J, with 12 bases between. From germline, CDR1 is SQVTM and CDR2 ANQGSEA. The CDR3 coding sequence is TGCAGCGTTGAACAGGGCGATCGGACCGGGGAGCTGTTTTTT. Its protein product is CSVEQGDRTGELFF.

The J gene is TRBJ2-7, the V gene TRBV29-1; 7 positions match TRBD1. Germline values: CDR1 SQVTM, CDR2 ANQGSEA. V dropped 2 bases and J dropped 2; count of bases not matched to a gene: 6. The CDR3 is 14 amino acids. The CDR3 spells CSVERADRAYEQYF. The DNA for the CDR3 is TGCAGCGTTGAAAGGGCCGACAGGGCCTACGAGCAGTACTTC.

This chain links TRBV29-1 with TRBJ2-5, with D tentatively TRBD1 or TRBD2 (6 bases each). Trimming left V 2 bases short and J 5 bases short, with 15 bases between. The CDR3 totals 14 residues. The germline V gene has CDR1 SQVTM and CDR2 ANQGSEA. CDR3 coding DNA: TGCAGCGTTGAACGGCCGGGGGCGACGGAGACCCAGTACTTC. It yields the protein CSVERPGATETQYF.

The CDR3 sequence: CASSFVGGAGYGYTF. The CDR3 DNA follows: TGTGCCAGCAGCTTTGTCGGGGGCGCGGGCTATGGCTACACCTTC. The V and J genes are TRBV7-2 and TRBJ1-2; tentatively, D is TRBD1 (6 bases). CDR1 is SGHTA, CDR2 FQGNSA, per germline. The CDR3 spans 15 residues. Trimming pared 3 bases from V and 4 bases from J, leaving 15 bases between. Supplemented by reference TRBV7-2 and TRBJ1-2, the full variable domain reads GAGVSQSPSNKVTEKGKDVELRCDPISGHTALYWYRQSLGQGLEFLIYFQGNSAPDKSGLPSDRFSAERTGGSVSTLTIQRTQQEDSAVYLCASSFVGGAGYGYTFGSGTRLTVV.

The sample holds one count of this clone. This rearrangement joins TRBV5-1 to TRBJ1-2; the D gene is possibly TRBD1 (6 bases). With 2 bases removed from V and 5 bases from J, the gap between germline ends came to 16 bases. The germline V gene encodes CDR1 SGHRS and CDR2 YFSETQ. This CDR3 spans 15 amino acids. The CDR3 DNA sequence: TGCGCCAGCAGCTTAGCAGGGGATTCCAAATATGGCTACACCTTC. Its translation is CASSLAGDSKYGYTF.

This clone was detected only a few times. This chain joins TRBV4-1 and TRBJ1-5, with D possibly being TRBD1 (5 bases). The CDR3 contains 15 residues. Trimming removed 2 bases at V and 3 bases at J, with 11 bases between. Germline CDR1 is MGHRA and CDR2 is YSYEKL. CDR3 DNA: TGCGCCAGCAGCCAATTTCAACAGGCCAATCAGCCCCAGCATTTT. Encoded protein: CASSQFQQANQPQHF.

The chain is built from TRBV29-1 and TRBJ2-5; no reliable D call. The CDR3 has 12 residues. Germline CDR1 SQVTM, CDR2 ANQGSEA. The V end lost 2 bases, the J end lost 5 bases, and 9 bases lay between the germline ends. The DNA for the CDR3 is TGCAGCGTTGAATACCCTGGGGAGACCCAGTACTTC. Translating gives CSVEYPGETQYF.

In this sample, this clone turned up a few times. CDR3 coding DNA: TGTGCCAGCAGTGAGCGGGGGGGCCGGTACAATGAGCAGTTCTTC. Translated: CASSERGGRYNEQFF. The gene calls are TRBV2 and TRBJ2-1, with 9 bases matching TRBD2. From germline, CDR1 is SNHLY and CDR2 FYNNEI. V trimming: 3 bases; J trimming: 4 bases; junction bases outside the gene matches: 4. This CDR3 is 15 amino acids long.

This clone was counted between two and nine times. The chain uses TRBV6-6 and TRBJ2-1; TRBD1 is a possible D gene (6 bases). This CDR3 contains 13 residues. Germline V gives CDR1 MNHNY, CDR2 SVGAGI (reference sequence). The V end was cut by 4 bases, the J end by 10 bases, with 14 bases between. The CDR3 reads CASSSQGRREQFF. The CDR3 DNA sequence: TGTGCCAGCAGTTCCCAGGGGCGTAGGGAGCAGTTCTTC.

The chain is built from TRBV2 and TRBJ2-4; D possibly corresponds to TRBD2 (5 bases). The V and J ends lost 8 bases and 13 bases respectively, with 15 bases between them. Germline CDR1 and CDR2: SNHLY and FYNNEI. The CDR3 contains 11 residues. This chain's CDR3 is CASRRTTIQYF. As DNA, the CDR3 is TGTGCCAGCCGGAGGACCACCATCCAGTACTTC.

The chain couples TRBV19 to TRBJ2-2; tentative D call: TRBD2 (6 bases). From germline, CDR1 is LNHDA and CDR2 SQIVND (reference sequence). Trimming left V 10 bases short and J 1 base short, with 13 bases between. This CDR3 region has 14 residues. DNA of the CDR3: TGTGCCACTGGGGCCGGGGGGAACACCGGGGAGCTGTTTTTT. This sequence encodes CATGAGGNTGELFF. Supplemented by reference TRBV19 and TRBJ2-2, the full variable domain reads DGGITQSPKYLFRKEGQNVTLSCEQNLNHDAMYWYRQDPGQGLRLIYYSQIVNDFQKGDIAEGYSVSREKKESFPLTVTSAQKNPTAFYLCATGAGGNTGELFFGEGSRLTVL.

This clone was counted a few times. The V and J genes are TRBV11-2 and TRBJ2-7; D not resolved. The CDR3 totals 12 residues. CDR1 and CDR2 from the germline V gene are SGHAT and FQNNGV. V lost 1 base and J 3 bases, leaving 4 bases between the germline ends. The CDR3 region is CASSLVNYEQYF. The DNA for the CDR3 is TGTGCCAGCAGCTTAGTTAACTACGAGCAGTACTTC.

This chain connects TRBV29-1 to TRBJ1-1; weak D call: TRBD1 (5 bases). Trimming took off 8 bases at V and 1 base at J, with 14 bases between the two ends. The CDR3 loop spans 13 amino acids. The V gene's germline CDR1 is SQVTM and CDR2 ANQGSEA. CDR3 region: CSSWGVSNTEAFF. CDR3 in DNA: TGCAGCAGTTGGGGGGTCTCGAACACTGAAGCTTTCTTT. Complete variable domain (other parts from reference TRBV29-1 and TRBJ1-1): SAVISQKPSRDICQRGTSLTIQCQVDSQVTMMFWYRQQPGQSLTLIATANQGSEATYESGFVIDKFPISRPNLTFSTLTVSNMSPEDSSIYLCSSWGVSNTEAFFGQGTRLTVV.

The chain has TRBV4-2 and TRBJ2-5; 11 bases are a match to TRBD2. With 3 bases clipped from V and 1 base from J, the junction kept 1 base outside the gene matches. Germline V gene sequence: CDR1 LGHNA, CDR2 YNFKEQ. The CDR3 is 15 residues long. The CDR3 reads CASSQGTSGQETQYF. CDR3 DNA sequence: TGTGCCAGCAGCCAGGGGACTAGCGGCCAAGAGACCCAGTACTTC.

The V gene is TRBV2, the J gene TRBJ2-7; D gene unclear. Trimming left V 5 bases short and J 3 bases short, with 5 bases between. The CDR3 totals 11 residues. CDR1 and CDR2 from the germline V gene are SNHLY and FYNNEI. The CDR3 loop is CASSPSYEQYF. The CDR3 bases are TGTGCCAGCAGTCCTAGCTACGAGCAGTACTTC. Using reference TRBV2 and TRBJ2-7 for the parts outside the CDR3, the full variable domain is EPEVTQTPSHQVTQMGQEVILRCVPISNHLYFYWYRQILGQKVEFLVSFYNNEISEKSEIFDDQFSVERPDGSNFTLKIRSTKLEDSAMYFCASSPSYEQYFGPGTRLTVT.

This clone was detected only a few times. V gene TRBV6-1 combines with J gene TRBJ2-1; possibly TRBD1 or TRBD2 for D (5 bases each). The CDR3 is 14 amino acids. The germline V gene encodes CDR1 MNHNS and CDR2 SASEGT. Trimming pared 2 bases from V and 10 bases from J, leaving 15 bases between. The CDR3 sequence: CASSEPAGTGEQFF. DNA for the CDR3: TGTGCCAGCAGTGAACCGGCCGGGACGGGGGAGCAGTTCTTC.

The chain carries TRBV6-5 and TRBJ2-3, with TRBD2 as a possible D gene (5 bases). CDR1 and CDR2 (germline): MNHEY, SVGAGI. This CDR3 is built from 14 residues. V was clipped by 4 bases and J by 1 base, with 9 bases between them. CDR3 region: CASSSTRGTDTQYF. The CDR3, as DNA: TGTGCCAGCAGTTCCACTAGGGGCACAGATACGCAGTATTTT.

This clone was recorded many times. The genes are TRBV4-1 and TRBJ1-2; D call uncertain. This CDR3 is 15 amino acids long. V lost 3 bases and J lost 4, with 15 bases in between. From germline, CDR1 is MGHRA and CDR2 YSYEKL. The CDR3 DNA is TGCGCCAGCAGCCAGGGGAACGGTATCTCCTATGGCTACACCTTC. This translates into CASSQGNGISYGYTF.

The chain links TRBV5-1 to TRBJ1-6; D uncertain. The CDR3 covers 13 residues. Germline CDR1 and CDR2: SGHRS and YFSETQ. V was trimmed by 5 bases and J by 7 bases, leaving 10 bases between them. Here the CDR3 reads CASRWELNSPLHF. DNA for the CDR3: TGCGCCAGCAGATGGGAGTTGAATTCACCCCTCCACTTT.

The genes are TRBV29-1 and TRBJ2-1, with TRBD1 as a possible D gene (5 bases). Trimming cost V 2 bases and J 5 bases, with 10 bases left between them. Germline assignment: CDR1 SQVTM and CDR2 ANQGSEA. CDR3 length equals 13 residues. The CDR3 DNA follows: TGCAGCGTTGAAACCAGGGTTCACAATGAGCAGTTCTTC. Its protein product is CSVETRVHNEQFF.

Here the CDR3 reads CASSPVRKQGNHSPLHF. DNA of the CDR3: TGTGCCAGCAGCCCAGTAAGGAAACAGGGAAATCATTCACCCCTCCACTTT. The chain has TRBV5-6 and TRBJ1-6; tentative D call: TRBD1 (6 bases). This CDR3 is built from 17 residues. Germline V gives CDR1 SGHDT, CDR2 YYEEEE. Deletions cut 4 bases from V and 8 bases from J, with 22 bases between.

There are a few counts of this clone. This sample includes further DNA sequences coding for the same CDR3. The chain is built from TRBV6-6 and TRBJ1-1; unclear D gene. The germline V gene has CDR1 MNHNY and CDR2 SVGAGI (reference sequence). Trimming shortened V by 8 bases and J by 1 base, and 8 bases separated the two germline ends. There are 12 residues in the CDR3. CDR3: CASRRENTEAFF. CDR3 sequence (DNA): TGTGCCAGCCGCCGGGAGAACACTGAAGCTTTCTTT.